This T cell receptor (beta chain) was captured by sequencing in a study of CD8+ T cells in alopecia areata. The sequencing template was cDNA reverse transcribed from extracted RNA. The repertoire was sequenced with immunoSEQ multiplex PCR; TCRdb's copy has only in-frame clones and lacks some. The data hold some 44,000 clones, with roughly 90% observed a single time. The germline gives CDR1 SGHTA, CDR2 FQGNSA. CDR3 size: 16 residues. V lost 4 bases to trimming and J lost 0 bases, with 14 bases between them. Documented treatment: oral pan-JAK inhibitor, 5-10 mg twice daily. Specimen: CD8+ T cells sorted from blood, collected at week 24, from a patient treated with tofacitinib. This receptor was obtained from a human donor with alopecia areata. This chain links TRBV7-2 with TRBJ2-3, with a possible D match to TRBD1 (6 bases). CDR3 DNA: TGTGCCAGCAGCTCAGGGGCTCTAATAAGCACAGATACGCAGTATTTT. Translating it yields CASSSGALISTDTQYF.